This T cell receptor beta chain was sequenced for a study of shared clonotypes between healthy human individuals. The table came from immunoSEQ multiplex PCR; TCRdb's copy has only in-frame clones and leaves some out. The sample has roughly 2.4 million clones; approximately 96% are singletons. Study-level findings and limits: Across subsets, estimated richness was generally greater for naive than for memory populations. Several donors showed sharing of approximately 5% of naive CD4 clonotypes.

Only one count was recorded for this clone. Its antigen is as yet unknown. Input material: naive CD4+ T cells sorted from blood. The subset was: CD45RA+ positively selected. This TCR was sampled from a young man in good health.

CDR3 protein: CASSFGAGRTSGANVLTF. The DNA of the CDR3 is TGTGCCAGTAGTTTCGGCGCAGGGCGTACATCTGGGGCCAACGTCCTGACTTTC. The rearrangement uses TRBV19 and TRBJ2-6, with a weak D call TRBD1 (5 bases). CDR1 is LNHDA and CDR2 is SQIVND in the germline V gene (reference sequence). V was shortened by 5 bases and J by 1 base, with 18 bases between the two germline ends. The CDR3 has 18 residues.